This T cell receptor beta chain was identified in a study of T cell clones after liver transplantation. Study summary: Tolerance: complete withdrawal held at least one year, liver enzymes staying within twice normal.

The data were produced by immunoSEQ multiplex PCR, yet TCRdb's version contains in-frame clones alone and is incomplete. Here the sample spans about 99,000 clones, 80% to 85% being singletons. Broader study findings: The donor-reactive repertoire was only partly measurable in a couple of subjects, lacking donor cells.

The CDR3 has 15 residues. Between the trimmed V and J ends, which lost 7 bases and 2 bases, there was a span of 15 bases. Per the germline V gene, CDR1 is LNHDA and CDR2 is SQIVND (reference sequence). Regarding this clone: What it binds is not known.

This receptor was taken from a human donor who received a liver transplant. The sequenced sample was CD4+ T cells from blood, obtained before liver transplant. This chain uses TRBV19 with TRBJ2-4; D unresolved. The CDR3 is CASTAEAATKNIQYF. The CDR3 bases are TGTGCCAGTACCGCCGAGGCGGCCACCAAAAACATTCAGTACTTC.